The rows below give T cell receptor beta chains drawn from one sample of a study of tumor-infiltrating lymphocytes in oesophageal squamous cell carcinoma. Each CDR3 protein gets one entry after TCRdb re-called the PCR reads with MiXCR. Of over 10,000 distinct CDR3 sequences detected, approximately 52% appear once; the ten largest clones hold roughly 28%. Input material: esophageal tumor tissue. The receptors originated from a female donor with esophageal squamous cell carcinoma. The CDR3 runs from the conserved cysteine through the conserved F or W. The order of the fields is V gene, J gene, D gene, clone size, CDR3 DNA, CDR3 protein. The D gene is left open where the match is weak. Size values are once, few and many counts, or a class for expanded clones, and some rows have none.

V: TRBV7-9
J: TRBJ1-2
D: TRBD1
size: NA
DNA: TGTGCCAGCACCACCGGACAGGGGCGCTATGGCTACACCTTC
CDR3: CASTTGQGRYGYTF

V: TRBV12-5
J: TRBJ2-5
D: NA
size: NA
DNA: TGTGCTAGTGGTTTGCCCACAGAGCCTGGGGAGACCCAGTACTTC
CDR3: CASGLPTEPGETQYF

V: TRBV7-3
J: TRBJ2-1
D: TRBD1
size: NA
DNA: TGTGCCAGCAGCCAGGGGCAGGGGGCCTACAATGAGCAGTTCTTC
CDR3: CASSQGQGAYNEQFF

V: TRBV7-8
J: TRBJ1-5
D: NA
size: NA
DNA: TGTGCCAGCAGCTTAGGAGAAAATCAGCCCCAGCATTTT
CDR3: CASSLGENQPQHF

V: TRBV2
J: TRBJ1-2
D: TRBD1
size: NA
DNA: TGTGCCAGCAGGAAGGACAGGGGGGCCCTTAGAAATGGCTACACCTTC
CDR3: CASRKDRGALRNGYTF

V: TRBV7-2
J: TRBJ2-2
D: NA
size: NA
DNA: TGTGCCAGCAGCTTGTATGAGAACACCGGGGAGCTGTTTTTT
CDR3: CASSLYENTGELFF

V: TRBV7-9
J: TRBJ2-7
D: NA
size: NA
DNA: TGTGCCAGCAGCAGAGTCTACTACGAGCAGTACTTC
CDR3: CASSRVYYEQYF

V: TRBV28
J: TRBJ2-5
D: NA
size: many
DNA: TGTGCCAGCGCGGCCAGGGGGGAGGGATTGGATGAGCAGTACTTC
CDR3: CASAARGEGLDEQYF

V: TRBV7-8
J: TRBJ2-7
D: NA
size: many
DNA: TGTGCCAGCAGCTTAGGGCCAGGGAACTACGAGCAGTACTTC
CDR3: CASSLGPGNYEQYF

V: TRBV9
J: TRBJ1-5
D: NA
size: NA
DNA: TGTGCCAGCAGCCTAGGGGCCGGATACAATCAGCCCCAGCATTTT
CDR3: CASSLGAGYNQPQHF

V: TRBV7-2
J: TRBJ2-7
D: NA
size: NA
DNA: TGTGCCAGCAGCCTCCGTTTGGGGGGTGAGCAGTACTTC
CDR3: CASSLRLGGEQYF

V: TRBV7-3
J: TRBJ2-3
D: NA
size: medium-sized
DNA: TGTGCCAGCAGTGTCAGGGCTTCTAGCACAGATACGCAGTATTTT
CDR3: CASSVRASSTDTQYF

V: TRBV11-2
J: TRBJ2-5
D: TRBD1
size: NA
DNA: TGTGCCAGCAGTTGGGGACAGGTGGAAGAGACCCAGTACTTC
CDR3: CASSWGQVEETQYF

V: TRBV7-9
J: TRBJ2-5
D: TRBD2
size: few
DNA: TGTGCCAGCAGCTTAGCGACTATAGCGGGAGTTCGAGAGACCCAGTACTTC
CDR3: CASSLATIAGVRETQYF

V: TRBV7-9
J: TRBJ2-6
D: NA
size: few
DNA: TGTGCCAGCAGCTTAGGACCGAGTCTAGTCCGTGGGGCCAACGTCCTGACTTTC
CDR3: CASSLGPSLVRGANVLTF

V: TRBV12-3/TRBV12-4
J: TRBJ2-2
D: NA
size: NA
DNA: TGTGCCAGCAGTCCCCCTTCGGTATTGGGGCGCGGGAACACCGGGGAGCTGTTTTTT
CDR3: CASSPPSVLGRGNTGELFF

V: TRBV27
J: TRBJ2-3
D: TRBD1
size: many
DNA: TGTGCCAGCAGTTCCCGAGACAGGGGTGGGGGTGGCACAGATACGCAGTATTTT
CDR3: CASSSRDRGGGGTDTQYF

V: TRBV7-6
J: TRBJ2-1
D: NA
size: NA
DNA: TGTGCCAGCAGCGAAAGTATTGCAGGTAGCTCCTACAATGAGCAGTTCTTC
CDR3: CASSESIAGSSYNEQFF

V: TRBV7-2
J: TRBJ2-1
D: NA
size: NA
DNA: TGTGCCAGCAGCCCCTGGGCGGTTGGTGGTGAGCAGTTCTTC
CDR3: CASSPWAVGGEQFF

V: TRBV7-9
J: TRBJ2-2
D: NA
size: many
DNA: TGTGCCAGCAGCTTACACACTGTCACCGGGGAGCTGTTTTTT
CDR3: CASSLHTVTGELFF

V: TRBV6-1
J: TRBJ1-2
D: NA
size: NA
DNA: TGTGCCAGCAGTTCGGACGGGAGGTCCCCATACTATGGCTACACCTTC
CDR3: CASSSDGRSPYYGYTF

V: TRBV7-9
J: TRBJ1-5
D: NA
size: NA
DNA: TGTGCCAGCAGCTTAGGGGGGGGGGGAAGCAATCAGCCCCAGCATTTT
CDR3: CASSLGGGGSNQPQHF

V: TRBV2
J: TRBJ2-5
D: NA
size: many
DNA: TGTGCCAGCAGGGAACACGGTCAAGAGACCCAGTACTTC
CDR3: CASREHGQETQYF

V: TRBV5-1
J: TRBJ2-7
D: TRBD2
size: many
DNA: TGCGCCAGCAGCCGGGGGGGGATTCCCTACGAGCAGTACTTC
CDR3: CASSRGGIPYEQYF

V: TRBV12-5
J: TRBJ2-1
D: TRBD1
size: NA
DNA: TGTGCTAGTGCTAAAGACAGGGCGCGTAGTGAGCAGTTCTTC
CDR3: CASAKDRARSEQFF

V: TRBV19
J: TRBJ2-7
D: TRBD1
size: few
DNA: TGTGCCAGTAGTGCCCAACAGGGGGCAATGGGTGACGAGCAGTACTTC
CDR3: CASSAQQGAMGDEQYF